These T cell receptor beta chains were read from a single sample in a study of cytomegalovirus exposure and HLA in healthy donors. Libraries were prepared by immunoSEQ multiplex PCR; TCRdb keeps only in-frame clonotypes and omits some of them. The data contain 150,000 or so clones, roughly 85% of them singletons. Sequenced material: PBMCs. The receptor source for this set is a male donor in good health and CMV-seronegative. Both conserved end residues are part of each CDR3.

>TRBV12-5|TRBJ1-4
CASGQHGTGNEKLFF
>TRBV4-3|TRBJ1-2
CASSQDVYQGGYGYTF
>TRBV4-1|TRBJ2-1
CASSQGMAQYNEQFF
>TRBV5-1|TRBJ2-1
CASSLLPGQNNEQFF
>TRBV5-4|TRBJ1-2
CASSFGYRDANYGYTF
>TRBV18|TRBJ1-5
CASSPGQGDNQPQHF
>TRBV6-5|TRBJ2-7
CASSYSGQGMTYEQYF
>TRBV4-2|TRBJ2-5
CASSQGQGGETQYF
>TRBV30|TRBJ1-3
CAWTGGSGNTIYF
>TRBV18|TRBJ2-4
CASSPQGEIAKNIQYF